Below are 2 T cell receptor beta chains sequenced from a single sample in a study of shared clonotypes between healthy human individuals (TCRdb year 2020). The library was made by the immunoSEQ multiplex PCR assay. TCRdb stores this immuneACCESS table with in-frame sequences only. Part of the clones is absent; in the studies checked, under half of the shortfall reflects unresolved V genes, and no reason is known for the rest. Present in this sample are some 2.3 million clones, 80% to 95% of which were seen just once. Together, the top ten hold 0.3% to 0.4% of the sample. The sample comprised naive CD4+ T cells from PBMCs. The sample's cell subset or site label, in plain terms: CD45RA+ positively selected. The source is a man between 18 and 35 years old in good health. Some clones in this sample may be carry-over from other donors' samples.

The chain recombines TRBV5-4 with TRBJ2-7; D might be TRBD1 (5 bases). CDR1 and CDR2 (germline): SGHNT, YYREEE (reference sequence). The CDR3 consists of 15 residues. V lost 0 bases and J 0 bases, leaving 10 bases between the germline ends. The CDR3 protein is CASSLGQTYSYEQYF. The DNA for the CDR3 is TGTGCCAGCAGCTTGGGACAGACCTACTCCTACGAGCAGTACTTC.

The gene calls are TRBV5-1 and TRBJ1-3; TRBD1 agrees at 8 bases. The CDR3 has 14 amino acids. Germline CDR1 SGHRS, CDR2 YFSETQ. The trim removed 5 bases at V and 5 bases at J, leaving 6 bases unmatched. CDR3 nucleotides: TGCGCCAGCAGGCAACAGGGGGTCAGAAACACCATATATTTT. It translates to CASRQQGVRNTIYF.